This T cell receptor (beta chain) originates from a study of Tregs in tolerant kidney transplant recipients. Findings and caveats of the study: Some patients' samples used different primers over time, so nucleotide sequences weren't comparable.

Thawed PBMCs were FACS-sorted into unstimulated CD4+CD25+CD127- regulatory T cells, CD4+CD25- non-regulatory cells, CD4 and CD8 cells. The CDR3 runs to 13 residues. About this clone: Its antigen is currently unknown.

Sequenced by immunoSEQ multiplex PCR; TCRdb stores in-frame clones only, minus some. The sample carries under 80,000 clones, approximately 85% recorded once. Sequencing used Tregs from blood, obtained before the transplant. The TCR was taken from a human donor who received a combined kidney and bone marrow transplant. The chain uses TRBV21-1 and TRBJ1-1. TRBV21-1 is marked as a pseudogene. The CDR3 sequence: CASSKTTRTEAFF. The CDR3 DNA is TGTGCCAGCAGCAAAACGACCCGCACTGAAGCTTTCTTT.